The 29 T cell receptor beta chains given below trace back to one sample, sequenced in a study of blood T cell repertoires in COVID-19. Here immunoSEQ multiplex PCR was the method, and the copy in TCRdb shows in-frame clones only, minus some. The repertoire includes 65,000 to 85,000 clones, around nine tenths of them detected once, and 9.5% to 13% sits in the top ten. Sequencing was performed on peripheral blood. These receptors were obtained from a woman aged 18-29 years with acute or convalescent COVID-19.

CDR3 bases: TGTGCCAGCCCCTCTCAGGGTCAGACGAACACCGGGGAGCTGTTTTTT. This sequence encodes CASPSQGQTNTGELFF. The chain links TRBV27 to TRBJ2-2, with D tentatively TRBD1 (5 bases). The CDR3 consists of 16 residues. Germline CDR1 and CDR2: MNHEY and SMNVEV (reference sequence). Deletions cut 8 bases from V and 0 bases from J, with 16 bases between.

The rearrangement uses TRBV28 and TRBJ1-1; D ambiguous. CDR3 size: 14 residues. Germline CDR1 is MDHEN and CDR2 is SYDVKM. Trimming took 5 bases from V and 4 from J, leaving 14 bases between them. The CDR3: CASSPSPGSTEAFF. CDR3 nucleotides: TGTGCCAGCAGTCCCTCACCCGGGTCCACTGAAGCTTTCTTT.

The chain uses TRBV7-2 and TRBJ1-2; 9 bases fit TRBD1. Germline V gene data show CDR1 as SGHTA and CDR2 as FQGNSA. The CDR3 covers 15 residues. V gave up 5 bases and J gave up 7 bases; unmatched junction bases: 11. CDR3 sequence: CASSPLAGTGFGYTF. For the CDR3, the DNA is TGTGCCAGCAGCCCACTCGCCGGGACAGGGTTTGGCTACACCTTC.

The V gene is TRBV18, the J gene TRBJ1-3; perhaps TRBD1 as D (5 bases). The V gene lost 3 bases and the J gene lost 2 bases, with 11 bases spanning the gap. Per the germline V gene, CDR1 is KGHSH and CDR2 is LQKENI. The CDR3 is made up of 15 amino acids. CDR3 nucleotide sequence: TGTGCCAGCTCACCCGCGGGGGAAGCTGGAAACACCATATATTTT. Translated: CASSPAGEAGNTIYF.

The chain has TRBV7-8 and TRBJ2-1; 7 bases align to TRBD1. V gave up 4 bases and J gave up 4 bases; unmatched junction bases: 7. Germline V CDR1 and CDR2: SGHVS, FQNEAQ. The CDR3 length is 15 residues. Here the CDR3 reads CASSYNRGVYNEQFF. The CDR3, as DNA: TGTGCCAGCAGCTACAACAGGGGAGTATACAATGAGCAGTTCTTC.

The chain combines TRBV10-3 with TRBJ2-7; tentatively, D is TRBD1 (6 bases). Between the trimmed V and J ends, which lost 8 bases and 4 bases, there was a span of 9 bases. In germline, CDR1 is ENHRY, CDR2 SYGVKD. This CDR3 has 11 amino acids. The chain's CDR3 is CAIGGGYEQYF. CDR3 nucleotide sequence: TGTGCCATCGGGGGCGGGTACGAGCAGTACTTC.

The chain links TRBV21-1 to TRBJ1-1; TRBD1 reflects the table's D call only, with no check against the DNA. TRBV21-1 is marked as a pseudogene. This CDR3 has 18 residues. The CDR3 DNA reads TGTGCCAGCAGCAAAGCCAGGAGGGACAGGGAAGCGAACACTGAAGCTTTCTTT. Its protein product is CASSKARRDREANTEAFF.

The V and J genes are TRBV6-5 and TRBJ1-1; 9 bases map to TRBD1. The CDR3 is 14 residues long. The germline CDR1 and CDR2 sequences are MNHEY and SVGAGI. The ends lost 6 bases at V and 5 bases at J; junction bases unmatched: 7. The CDR3 protein is CASRYRGLGTEAFF. The DNA for the CDR3 is TGTGCCAGCAGGTACAGGGGGCTGGGGACTGAAGCTTTCTTT.

The chain combines TRBV11-2 with TRBJ1-4, with 7 bases that match TRBD1. The CDR3 is 14 amino acids. V dropped 6 bases and J dropped 7; count of bases not matched to a gene: 8. The V gene's germline CDR1 is SGHAT and CDR2 FQNNGV. CDR3: CASRFTGDGEKLFF. The CDR3 DNA follows: TGTGCCAGCAGATTCACAGGGGATGGTGAAAAACTGTTTTTT.

The V gene is TRBV9, the J gene TRBJ2-5; a weak D match, TRBD2 (7 bases). The CDR3 runs to 17 residues. Germline values: CDR1 SGDLS, CDR2 YYNGEE. Trimming cost V 0 bases and J 2 bases, with 17 bases left between them. In DNA form, the CDR3 reads TGTGCCAGCAGCGTAGCTTCCAGGGGAGGGTGGCAAGAGACCCAGTACTTC. This encodes CASSVASRGGWQETQYF.

This chain connects TRBV11-2 to TRBJ1-2, with a weak D call TRBD1 (5 bases). Trimming removed 1 base at V and 9 bases at J, with 30 bases between. The CDR3 is made up of 19 amino acids. The V gene's germline CDR1 is SGHAT and CDR2 FQNNGV. The CDR3 is CASSLASSGHGGVLSSYTF. The CDR3 coding sequence is TGTGCCAGCAGCTTAGCCTCATCAGGGCATGGAGGGGTTCTCTCAAGCTACACCTTC.

The gene calls are TRBV3-1 (or the pseudogene TRBV3-2) and TRBJ1-6; D may be TRBD1 (5 bases). CDR3 length equals 18 residues. Germline CDR1 and CDR2: LGHDT and YNNKEL (reference sequence). Trimming took off 1 base at V and 7 bases at J, with 20 bases between the two ends. CDR3 coding DNA: TGTGCCAGCAGCCAAGGACGGGGGGGACGCAAGGAGAATTCACCCCTCCACTTT. This translates into CASSQGRGGRKENSPLHF.

CDR3 loop: CASSDRRAEQYF. CDR3 coding DNA: TGTGCCAGCAGTGATAGGAGGGCCGAGCAGTACTTC. V usage is TRBV6-1 and J usage is TRBJ2-7; D perhaps matches TRBD2 (6 bases). The germline CDR1 and CDR2 sequences are MNHNS and SASEGT. The CDR3 has 12 amino acids. Trimming left V 3 bases short and J 6 bases short, with 9 bases between.

The CDR3 nucleotides read TGTGCCAGCAGCGTAGATCCTAGCGGACAGAAAACTTATGGCTACACCTTC. Translation: CASSVDPSGQKTYGYTF. The V gene is TRBV9, the J gene TRBJ1-2; D might be TRBD1 (6 bases). This CDR3 has 17 residues. Between the trimmed V and J ends, which lost 0 bases and 5 bases, there was a span of 20 bases. Per the germline V gene, CDR1 is SGDLS and CDR2 is YYNGEE. Together with reference TRBV9 and TRBJ1-2, the CDR3 gives the full variable domain: DSGVTQTPKHLITATGQRVTLRCSPRSGDLSVYWYQQSLDQGLQFLIQYYNGEERAKGNILERFSAQQFPDLHSELNLSSLELGDSALYFCASSVDPSGQKTYGYTFGSGTRLTVV.

This sequence joins TRBV5-5 and TRBJ1-6; tentative D call: TRBD1 (6 bases). This CDR3 is 16 amino acids long. Looked up from germline, CDR1 is SGHKS and CDR2 is YYEKEE (reference sequence). V dropped 0 bases and J dropped 4 bases, with 11 bases sitting between them. The CDR3 nucleotides are TGTGCCAGCAGCTTGGCTCAACAGGGTTATAATTCACCCCTCCACTTT. Translated, it gives CASSLAQQGYNSPLHF. The entire variable domain, with the rest obtained from reference TRBV5-5 and TRBJ1-6, is as follows: DAGVTQSPTHLIKTRGQQVTLRCSPISGHKSVSWYQQVLGQGPQFIFQYYEKEERGRGNFPDRFSARQFPNYSSELNVNALLLGDSALYLCASSLAQQGYNSPLHFGNGTRLTVT.

This clone has just one count. The V and J genes are TRBV9 and TRBJ1-6; weak D call: TRBD1 (5 bases). The CDR3 has 15 amino acids. The germline V gene encodes CDR1 SGDLS and CDR2 YYNGEE. The V gene lost 3 bases and the J gene lost 5 bases, with 12 bases spanning the gap. The CDR3 sequence is CASSDRTGDNSPLHF. CDR3 bases: TGTGCCAGCAGCGACCGGACGGGGGATAATTCACCCCTCCACTTT.

The V and J genes are TRBV7-2 and TRBJ1-6; D remains unclear. From germline, CDR1 is SGHTA and CDR2 FQGNSA. V lost 0 bases and J lost 10, with 16 bases in between. The CDR3 is 16 amino acids. CDR3 amino acids: CASSLASSVVRSPLHF. The CDR3 DNA is TGTGCCAGCAGCTTAGCGTCGTCGGTTGTGAGATCACCCCTCCACTTT.

The gene calls are TRBV11-2 and TRBJ2-1, with D unclear. With 5 bases removed from V and 1 base from J, the gap between germline ends came to 12 bases. From germline, CDR1 is SGHAT and CDR2 FQNNGV. The CDR3 extends over 15 amino acids. In DNA form, the CDR3 reads TGTGCCAGCAGCCGCATTGAGCCTTCCTACAATGAGCAGTTCTTC. It encodes CASSRIEPSYNEQFF.

V usage is TRBV30 and J usage is TRBJ2-1, with D possibly matching TRBD2 (6 bases). The CDR3 spans 15 residues. CDR1 and CDR2 from the germline V gene are GTSNPN and SVGIG (reference sequence). The V end lost 3 bases, the J end lost 9 bases, and 21 bases lay between the germline ends. The CDR3 region has the DNA TGTGCCTGGAGCTCGACTTCCCGGGGGTCTGGTGAGCAGTTCTTC. Its protein product is CAWSSTSRGSGEQFF.

J is TRBJ1-2 and V is TRBV30; D is uncertain. V lost 1 base to trimming and J lost 4 bases, with 10 bases between them. Germline V gene data show CDR1 as GTSNPN and CDR2 as SVGIG (reference sequence). This CDR3 is 13 amino acids long. The CDR3 DNA follows: TGTGCCTGGAGTGCTAACCGCGTCTATGGCTACACCTTC. Amino acids: CAWSANRVYGYTF.

The chain joins TRBV5-1 to TRBJ2-2, with D perhaps TRBD2 (6 bases). From germline, CDR1 is SGHRS and CDR2 YFSETQ. The CDR3 is 16 amino acids. Trimming took 2 bases from V and 0 from J, leaving 11 bases between them. In DNA form, the CDR3 reads TGCGCCAGCAGCTTCCTGGAGGGCGCGAACACCGGGGAGCTGTTTTTT. It translates to CASSFLEGANTGELFF.

This chain connects TRBV29-1 to TRBJ1-2; D possibly corresponds to TRBD1 (5 bases). Trimming pared 3 bases from V and 7 bases from J, leaving 15 bases between. The CDR3 is 13 amino acids. Germline assignment: CDR1 SQVTM and CDR2 ANQGSEA. The CDR3 protein is CSVDPVPGRGYTF. CDR3 DNA: TGCAGCGTTGATCCTGTCCCAGGGCGTGGCTACACCTTC.

The chain carries TRBV3-1 (or the pseudogene TRBV3-2) and TRBJ1-1, with 7 nucleotides matching TRBD1. Germline-derived CDR1 and CDR2 are LGHDT and YNNKEL (reference sequence). This CDR3 has 13 amino acids. The V gene end was trimmed by 3 bases and the J gene end by 8 bases; junction bases not matched to a gene: 6. The CDR3 nucleotides are TGTGCCAGCAGCCATACAGGGGCGGGGGAAGCTTTCTTT. Amino acid sequence: CASSHTGAGEAFF.

V gene TRBV19 combines with J gene TRBJ1-2; TRBD1 matches 7 bases. Germline CDR1 and CDR2: LNHDA and SQIVND (reference sequence). V dropped 3 bases and J dropped 3; count of bases not matched to a gene: 10. The CDR3 runs to 16 residues. The CDR3 loop is CASSIRQDRLYYGYTF. The CDR3 nucleotides read TGTGCCAGTAGTATTCGCCAGGACAGGCTTTACTATGGCTACACCTTC.

J is TRBJ2-7 and V is TRBV5-1, with 8 bases identical to TRBD1. The CDR3 is made up of 18 amino acids. Unmatched junction bases numbered 16, after V lost 2 bases and J lost 3 bases. Per germline, CDR1 SGHRS and CDR2 YFSETQ. Here the CDR3 reads CASSLRSMGQAVFYEQYF. The CDR3 DNA is TGCGCCAGCAGCTTAAGGTCGATGGGACAGGCCGTCTTCTACGAGCAGTACTTC.

The chain employs TRBV20-1 and TRBJ2-1; 8 nucleotides match TRBD1. Germline assignment: CDR1 DFQATT and CDR2 SNEGSKA (reference sequence). The junction had 7 bases not matched to a gene; V was cut back by 3 bases and J by 6 bases. There are 14 residues in the CDR3. CDR3 residues: CSASGDRGINEQFF. The CDR3 region has the DNA TGCAGTGCTAGTGGTGACAGGGGTATCAATGAGCAGTTCTTC.

This clone has a single count. The genes are TRBV2 and TRBJ2-1; 7 nucleotides align to TRBD2. CDR1 SNHLY and CDR2 FYNNEI come from the germline V gene. The CDR3 spans 13 residues. Trimming cost V 6 bases and J 7 bases; bases outside gene matches: 6. The CDR3 bases are TGTGCCAGCAGCGGGGGGACCCTGAATGAGCAGTTCTTC. Translation gives CASSGGTLNEQFF. Together with reference TRBV2 and TRBJ2-1, the CDR3 gives the full variable domain: EPEVTQTPSHQVTQMGQEVILRCVPISNHLYFYWYRQILGQKVEFLVSFYNNEISEKSEIFDDQFSVERPDGSNFTLKIRSTKLEDSAMYFCASSGGTLNEQFFGPGTRLTVL.

The gene calls are TRBV12-5 and TRBJ1-2; 8 bases line up with TRBD1. CDR1 and CDR2 (germline): LGHNT, FRNRAP. Germline trimming cut 5 bases from V and 5 bases from J; bases unmatched to any gene: 10. The CDR3 covers 15 residues. The DNA for the CDR3 is TGTGCTAGTGGTCTAGAAACGACAGGGGAATATGGCTACACCTTC. This encodes CASGLETTGEYGYTF.

The J gene is TRBJ2-1, the V gene TRBV7-9, with TRBD2 identical over 8 bases. From germline, CDR1 is SEHNR and CDR2 FQNEAQ (reference sequence). V trimming: 3 bases; J trimming: 7 bases; junction bases outside the gene matches: 8. The CDR3 is 15 amino acids. The CDR3 DNA follows: TGTGCCAGCAGCTTCCCCAGCGGGAGAGGTAATGAGCAGTTCTTC. Encoded protein: CASSFPSGRGNEQFF.